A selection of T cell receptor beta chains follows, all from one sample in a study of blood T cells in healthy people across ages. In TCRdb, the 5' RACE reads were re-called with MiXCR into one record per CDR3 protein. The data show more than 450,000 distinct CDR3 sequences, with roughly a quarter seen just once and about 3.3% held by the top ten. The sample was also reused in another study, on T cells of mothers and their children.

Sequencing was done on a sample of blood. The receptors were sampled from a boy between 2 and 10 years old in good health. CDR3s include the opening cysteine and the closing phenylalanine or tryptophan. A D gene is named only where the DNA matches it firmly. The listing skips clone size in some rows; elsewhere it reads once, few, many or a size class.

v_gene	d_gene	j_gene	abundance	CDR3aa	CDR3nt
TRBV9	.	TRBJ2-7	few	CASSVAEGSGQYF	TGTGCCAGCAGCGTAGCGGAGGGGTCCGGGCAGTACTTC
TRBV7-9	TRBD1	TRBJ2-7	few	CASSHGQDYEQYF	TGTGCCAGCAGTCATGGACAGGACTACGAGCAGTACTTC
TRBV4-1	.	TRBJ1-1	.	CASSQDRNRVNTEAFF	TGCGCCAGCAGCCAAGATCGTAACAGAGTGAACACTGAAGCTTTCTTT
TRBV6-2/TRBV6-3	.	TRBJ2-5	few	CASTPQWGRTAVETQYF	TGTGCCAGCACCCCCCAGTGGGGGCGAACTGCTGTGGAGACCCAGTACTTC
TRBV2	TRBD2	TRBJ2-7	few	CASSPPGLAGAQYF	TGTGCCAGCAGTCCGCCGGGGCTAGCGGGGGCCCAGTACTTC
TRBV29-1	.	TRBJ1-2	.	CSVVGGFSDYGYTF	TGCAGCGTGGTAGGGGGGTTTAGCGACTATGGCTACACCTTC
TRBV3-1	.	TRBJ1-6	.	CASSQQNNSPLHF	TGTGCCAGCAGCCAACAAAATAATTCACCCCTCCACTTT
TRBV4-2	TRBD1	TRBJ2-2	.	CASSQDDRGGTGELFF	TGTGCCAGCAGCCAAGACGACAGGGGAGGCACCGGGGAGCTGTTTTTT
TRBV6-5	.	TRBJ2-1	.	CASNPGGLSYNEQFF	TGTGCCAGCAACCCTGGGGGGCTCTCCTACAATGAGCAGTTCTTC
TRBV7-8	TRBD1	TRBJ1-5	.	CASSLSPGGGNQPQHF	TGTGCCAGCAGCCTCTCTCCAGGGGGTGGGAATCAGCCCCAGCATTTT
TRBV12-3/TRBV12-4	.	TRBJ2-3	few	CASNSAVPGRGTDTQYF	TGTGCCAGCAATTCCGCAGTGCCGGGGCGGGGCACAGATACGCAGTATTTT
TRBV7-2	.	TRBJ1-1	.	CASSLVGRQEAFF	TGTGCCAGCAGCTTAGTTGGAAGACAGGAAGCTTTCTTT
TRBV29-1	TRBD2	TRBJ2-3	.	CSVLRLAGDGDTQYF	TGCAGCGTTCTACGACTAGCGGGAGATGGAGATACGCAGTATTTT
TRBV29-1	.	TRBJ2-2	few	CSVWFREHGELFF	TGCAGCGTTTGGTTCAGGGAGCACGGGGAGCTGTTTTTT
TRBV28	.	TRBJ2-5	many	CASSFRVIQETQYF	TGTGCCAGCAGTTTCAGGGTGATCCAAGAGACCCAGTACTTC
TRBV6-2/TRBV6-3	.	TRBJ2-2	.	CASSPFNGGLTGELFF	TGTGCCAGCAGCCCCTTCAACGGGGGCCTCACCGGGGAGCTGTTTTTT
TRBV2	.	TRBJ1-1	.	CASRRRSRGLDTEAFF	TGTGCCAGCAGACGCCGGAGCAGGGGATTGGACACTGAAGCTTTCTTT
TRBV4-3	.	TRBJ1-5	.	CASSQAPGNQPQHF	TGCGCCAGCAGCCAAGCCCCCGGGAATCAGCCCCAGCATTTT
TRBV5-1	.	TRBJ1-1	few	CASSPRQPNLNTEAFF	TGCGCCAGCAGCCCAAGACAGCCAAATCTGAACACTGAAGCTTTCTTT
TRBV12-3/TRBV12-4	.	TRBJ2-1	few	CASSPSHRGGRYEQFF	TGTGCCAGCTCCCCCTCCCACAGGGGGGGTCGGTATGAGCAGTTCTTC
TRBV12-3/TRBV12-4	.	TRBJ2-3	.	CASSLALGDTQYF	TGTGCCAGCAGTTTGGCACTCGGAGATACGCAGTATTTT
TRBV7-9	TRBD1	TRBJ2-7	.	CASSLGTGARDEQYF	TGTGCCAGCAGCTTAGGGACAGGGGCCAGGGACGAGCAGTACTTC
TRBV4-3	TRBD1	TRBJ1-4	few	CASSQASTGINEKLFF	TGCGCCAGCAGCCAAGCTTCGACAGGGATTAATGAAAAACTGTTTTTT
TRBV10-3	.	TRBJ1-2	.	CALSQEEGGGYTF	TGTGCCCTCTCTCAGGAGGAGGGTGGCGGCTACACCTTC
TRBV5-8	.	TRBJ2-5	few	CASSWARDRNQETQYF	TGTGCCAGCAGCTGGGCGAGAGACAGGAACCAAGAGACCCAGTACTTC
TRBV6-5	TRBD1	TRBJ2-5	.	CASSYTGQTLQETQYF	TGTGCCAGCAGTTACACGGGACAGACACTACAAGAGACCCAGTACTTC
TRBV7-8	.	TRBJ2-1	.	CASSLWPVDSSNERQFF	TGTGCCAGCAGCTTATGGCCCGTCGACTCATCCAATGAGAGGCAGTTCTTC
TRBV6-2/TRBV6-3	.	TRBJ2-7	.	CASSYRSVRHEQYF	TGTGCCAGCAGTTACCGAAGCGTCCGACACGAGCAGTACTTC
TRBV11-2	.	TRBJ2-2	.	CAGSGGTGDTGELFF	TGTGCCGGCAGCGGGGGGACAGGGGACACCGGGGAGCTGTTTTTT
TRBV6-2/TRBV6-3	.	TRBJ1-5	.	CASRPGSYNQPQHF	TGTGCCAGCAGGCCGGGATCCTACAATCAGCCCCAGCATTTT
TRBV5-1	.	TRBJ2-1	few	CASSSQAALNEQFF	TGCGCCAGCAGCTCCCAGGCAGCCCTCAATGAGCAGTTCTTC
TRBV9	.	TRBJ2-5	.	CASSVAGGSEETQYF	TGTGCCAGCAGCGTAGCAGGAGGGTCCGAAGAGACCCAGTACTTC
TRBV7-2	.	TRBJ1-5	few	CASSLELGGNQPQHF	TGTGCCAGCAGCCTCGAACTGGGAGGCAATCAGCCCCAGCATTTT
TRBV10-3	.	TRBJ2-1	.	CAISDDRGGKYF	TGTGCCATCAGTGACGACAGGGGAGGGAAGTACTTC
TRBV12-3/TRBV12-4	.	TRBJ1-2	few	CASSFSATGPWGYTF	TGTGCCAGCAGTTTTTCGGCGACAGGCCCTTGGGGCTACACCTTC
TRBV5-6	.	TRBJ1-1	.	CASSLIDTEAFF	TGTGCCAGCAGCTTGATCGACACTGAAGCTTTCTTT
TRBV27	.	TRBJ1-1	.	CASSLRLGEDTEAFF	TGTGCCAGCAGTCTACGGTTGGGAGAGGACACTGAAGCTTTCTTT
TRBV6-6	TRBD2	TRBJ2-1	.	CASSWSAGAPNEQFF	TGTGCCAGCAGTTGGTCCGCGGGAGCGCCCAATGAGCAGTTCTTC
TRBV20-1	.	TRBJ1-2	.	CSARGRRTYGYTF	TGCAGTGCTAGGGGACGGAGAACCTATGGCTACACCTTC
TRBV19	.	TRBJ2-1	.	CASRIDRRNEQFF	TGTGCCAGTAGGATCGACAGGAGAAATGAGCAGTTCTTC